This T cell receptor beta chain was captured in a study of blood T cell repertoires in COVID-19. Study-wide background: Acute and convalescent COVID-19 samples came from the United States, Italy and Spain. T cells, B-cell-depleted T cells, or PBMCs supplied cDNA or gDNA.

Per the authors' pipeline: Amplification from reference gene primers served as the basis for estimated nucleated cell counts. TCRdb's table, derived via immunoSEQ multiplex PCR, lists solely in-frame clones and lacks some. V, J and clone size are those of that table, while D and trimming were read from the DNA. Among approximately 150,000 clones listed, approximately 80% were seen once. V lost 5 bases, J lost 4 bases, and 9 bases lay in between. The CDR3 loop spans 13 amino acids. CDR1 is LNHDA, CDR2 SQIVND, per germline (reference sequence). This TCR was recovered from a woman aged 50 to 60 with acute or convalescent COVID-19. Sequences were obtained from peripheral blood. The chain has TRBV19 and TRBJ1-5; D is unresolved. As DNA, the CDR3 is TGTGCCAGTAGTTTTGACTGGAATCAGCCCCAGCATTTT. Its protein is CASSFDWNQPQHF.